The 16 T cell receptor beta chains below were found in one sample sequenced in a study of tumor-infiltrating lymphocytes in oesophageal squamous cell carcinoma. MiXCR, run by TCRdb on the PCR reads, gives a single entry per CDR3 protein. The sample records over 10,000 distinct CDR3 sequences, over 50% being singletons. The sample comprised esophageal tumor tissue. The receptors originated from a female donor with esophageal squamous cell carcinoma.

This sequence joins TRBV7-9 and TRBJ1-3, with 7 bases lining up with TRBD1. Germline CDR1 SEHNR, CDR2 FQNEAQ (reference sequence). V was clipped by 0 bases and J by 0 bases; unmatched bases: 5. The CDR3 covers 17 residues. The CDR3 nucleotides read TGTGCCAGCAGCTTAGCCGGGACAGTGAGCTCTGGAAACACCATATATTTT. Translating it yields CASSLAGTVSSGNTIYF.

The V and J genes are TRBV7-3 and TRBJ2-1; 9 positions match TRBD1. Germline CDR1 SGHTA, CDR2 FQGTGA. The junction had 5 bases not matched to a gene; V was cut back by 1 base and J by 4 bases. CDR3 length equals 16 residues. The CDR3: CASSLIGGQGYNEQFF. The CDR3 coding sequence is TGTGCCAGCAGCTTAATAGGTGGACAGGGGTACAATGAGCAGTTCTTC.

The CDR3 DNA reads TGTGCCACCAGTGATTTCGAAGGGATGAAAGGTACGCAGTATTTT. Encoded protein: CATSDFEGMKGTQYF. The genes are TRBV24-1 and TRBJ2-3; no firm D call. The CDR3 totals 15 residues. Germline-derived CDR1 and CDR2 are KGHDR and SFDVKD. The germline V and J ends were trimmed by 1 base and 8 bases, with 15 bases remaining between them.

This clonotype was counted at least ten times. The genes are TRBV28 and TRBJ1-2; no clear D gene. With 3 bases removed from V and 2 bases from J, the gap between germline ends came to 10 bases. The CDR3 has 14 residues. Germline V gene sequence: CDR1 MDHEN, CDR2 SYDVKM. CDR3 protein: CASSFRILNYGYTF. The CDR3, as DNA: TGTGCCAGCAGTTTTCGGATTTTAAACTATGGCTACACCTTC.

This chain links TRBV5-4 with TRBJ2-3; D is ambiguous. CDR1 and CDR2 from the germline V gene are SGHNT and YYREEE (reference sequence). This CDR3 has 16 amino acids. V was clipped by 3 bases and J by 4 bases, with 18 bases between them. The CDR3: CASSSSSHQSADTQYF. The CDR3 DNA is TGTGCCAGCAGCTCCTCTAGTCATCAGAGCGCAGATACGCAGTATTTT.

On this clonotype: This may arise from a read error, as a much more abundant clone is one base away. The chain links TRBV27 to TRBJ1-4, with 8 bases aligning to TRBD1. J lost 16 bases, V lost 5 bases, and 18 bases had no gene match. This CDR3 is built from 15 residues. Germline CDR1 and CDR2: MNHEY and SMNVEV (reference sequence). In nucleotides, the CDR3 is TGTGCCAGCAGTCCCAGGGGGCATTACACAGATACGCAGTTTTTT. It encodes CASSPRGHYTDTQFF. The whole variable domain, remainder taken from reference TRBV27 and TRBJ1-4, is EAQVTQNPRYLITVTGKKLTVTCSQNMNHEYMSWYRQDPGLGLRQIYYSMNVEVTDKGDVPEGYKVSRKEKRNFPLILESPSPNQTSLYFCASSPRGHYTDTQFFGSGTQLSVL.

The chain is built from TRBV12-3 or TRBV12-4 and TRBJ2-3; weak D call: TRBD2 (6 bases). The CDR3 totals 14 residues. V lost 2 bases to trimming and J lost 5 bases, with 11 bases between them. CDR3 bases: TGTGCCAGCAGTTTATGGGGGGACCTAGATACGCAGTATTTT. It translates to CASSLWGDLDTQYF.

This clonotype was detected only once. This chain uses TRBV11-2 with TRBJ2-1; the match to TRBD1 covers 7 bases. The J call may be mistaken, given a closer DNA end match to TRBJ2-7. The CDR3 covers 15 residues. Germline CDR1 SGHAT, CDR2 FQNNGV. The CDR3 is CASSLEGQTNNEQYF. In nucleotides, the CDR3 is TGTGCCAGCAGCTTAGAGGGACAGACAAACAATGAGCAGTACTTC.

This clonotype was seen ten or more times. V gene TRBV2 combines with J gene TRBJ2-1, with a weak D call TRBD2 (6 bases). The DNA end favors TRBJ2-7, so the J call may be wrong. There are 14 residues in the CDR3. Germline values: CDR1 SNHLY, CDR2 FYNNEI. The chain's CDR3 is CASRAQGPGGWQYF. CDR3 nucleotides: TGTGCCAGCAGGGCCCAGGGACCCGGGGGATGGCAGTACTTC.

Remarks on this clonotype: A much bigger clone sits one base away, suggesting this may be a read error. This chain uses TRBV10-3 with TRBJ2-3, with 14 bases fitting TRBD2. Matching the DNA end better, TRBJ2-7 makes the J call doubtful. Per germline, CDR1 ENHRY and CDR2 SYGVKD. The CDR3 sequence is 17 residues long. CDR3: CAIRPGLAGALDNEQYF. CDR3 coding DNA: TGTGCCATCAGACCGGGACTAGCGGGAGCCCTTGACAATGAGCAGTACTTC.

By proportion, this clonotype is large. J is TRBJ2-1 and V is TRBV7-2, with TRBD2 identical over 10 bases. V lost 1 base to trimming and J lost 4 bases; unmatched junction nucleotides: 4. The CDR3 has 16 residues. CDR1 is SGHTA and CDR2 is FQGNSA in the germline V gene. For the CDR3, the DNA is TGTGCCAGCAGCTTAGGCAGGACTAGCGGATACAATGAGCAGTTCTTC. It is translated as CASSLGRTSGYNEQFF.

This chain joins TRBV7-2 and TRBJ2-3; TRBD2 is a possible D gene (6 bases). V was pared by 5 bases and J by 5 bases, with 14 bases between. This CDR3 is 14 amino acids long. Germline V lookup: CDR1 SGHTA, CDR2 FQGNSA. The CDR3 region is CASSLSGAGDTQYF. In DNA, the CDR3 is TGTGCCAGCAGCCTGTCGGGAGCGGGAGATACGCAGTATTTT.

This chain uses TRBV7-4 with TRBJ2-1, with 8 bases that match TRBD2. Germline CDR1 SGHVT, CDR2 SQSDAQ. Trimming took 4 bases from V and 7 from J; bases not matched to a gene: 15. The CDR3 has 17 amino acids. CDR3 sequence: CASSSGLAGAWGNEQFF. The CDR3 nucleotides read TGTGCCAGCAGCTCAGGACTAGCCGGGGCTTGGGGGAATGAGCAGTTCTTC.

This clonotype was picked up a small number of times. This rearrangement joins TRBV7-6 to TRBJ2-1; TRBD1 might be the D (6 bases). Trimming pared 5 bases from V and 8 bases from J, leaving 16 bases between. In germline, CDR1 is SGHVS, CDR2 FNYEAQ. The CDR3 consists of 14 residues. Here the CDR3 reads CASSPRGGGDEQFF. The CDR3 DNA sequence: TGTGCCAGCAGCCCCAGGGGTGGGGGTGATGAGCAGTTCTTC.

This clonotype was counted only a few times. The rearrangement links TRBV7-6 to TRBJ2-7, with TRBD2 matching over 11 bases. Germline V gene sequence: CDR1 SGHVS, CDR2 FNYEAQ. J lost 3 bases, V lost 5 bases, and 6 bases had no gene match. The CDR3 length is 15 residues. In nucleotides, the CDR3 is TGTGCCAGCAGCCGAAATAGCGGGAGGGGCTACGAGCAGTACTTC. Translation gives CASSRNSGRGYEQYF.

This clonotype was seen more than once but under ten times. The gene calls are TRBV7-2 and TRBJ2-5, with TRBD1 matching 7 bases. The J call may be wrong; the DNA end is better matched by TRBJ2-7. The V gene's germline CDR1 is SGHTA and CDR2 FQGNSA. This CDR3 has 13 amino acids. CDR3 sequence reads: CASSLGTGYEQYF. The CDR3 coding sequence is TGTGCCAGCAGCTTAGGGACAGGCTACGAGCAGTACTTC.